Sequencing of this T cell receptor beta chain was carried out in a study of cytomegalovirus exposure and HLA in healthy donors. Study findings and constraints: Specificity for CMV antigens was confirmed in vitro for a few of the CMV-associated chains. Most observed TCR sequences were rare, whereas some public TCRs were detected in many donors.

Regarding this clone: Its antigen is as yet unknown.

V shed 0 bases and J 6 bases; nucleotides not matched to a gene: 10. This CDR3 has 17 amino acids. Germline loops: CDR1 SEHNR, CDR2 FQNEAQ (reference sequence). 13 Jbeta primers and 60 Vbeta primers were used for the PCR. Data came from immunoSEQ multiplex PCR; TCRdb stores just in-frame clones and leaves some out. This sample yields 150,000 to 250,000 clones, of which just over 75% are seen a single time; 1.5% to 2% belongs to the top ten. The clonotype was recovered from a man aged 30 to 39 in good health and CMV-seronegative. The source material was PBMCs. This chain links TRBV7-9 with TRBJ2-2; 7 bases are a match to TRBD2. CDR3 bases: TGTGCCAGCAGCTTAGCGGGAGGGCCGCCGGGGGCCGGGGAGCTGTTTTTT. It translates to CASSLAGGPPGAGELFF.